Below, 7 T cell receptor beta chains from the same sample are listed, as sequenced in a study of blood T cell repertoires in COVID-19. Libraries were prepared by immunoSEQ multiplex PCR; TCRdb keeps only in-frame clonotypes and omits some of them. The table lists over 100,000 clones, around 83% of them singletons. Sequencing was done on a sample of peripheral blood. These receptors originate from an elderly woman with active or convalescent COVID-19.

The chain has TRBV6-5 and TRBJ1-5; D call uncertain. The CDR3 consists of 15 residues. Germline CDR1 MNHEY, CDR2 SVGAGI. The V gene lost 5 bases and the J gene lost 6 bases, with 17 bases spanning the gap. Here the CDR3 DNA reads TGTGCCAGCAGTAACCCGGTAGTCCGAAGTCAGCCCCAGCATTTT. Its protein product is CASSNPVVRSQPQHF.

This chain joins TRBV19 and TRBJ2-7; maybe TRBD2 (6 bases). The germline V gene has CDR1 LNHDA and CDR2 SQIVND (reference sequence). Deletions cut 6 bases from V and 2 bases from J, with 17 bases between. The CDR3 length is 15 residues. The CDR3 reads CASSNPTSPPYEQYF. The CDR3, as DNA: TGTGCCAGTAGCAACCCAACTAGCCCTCCCTACGAGCAGTACTTC.

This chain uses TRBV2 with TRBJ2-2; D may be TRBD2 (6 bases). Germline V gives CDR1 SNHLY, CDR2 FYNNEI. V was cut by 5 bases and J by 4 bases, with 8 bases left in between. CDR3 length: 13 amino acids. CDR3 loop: CASSRDFTGELFF. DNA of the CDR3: TGTGCCAGCAGTCGGGACTTCACCGGGGAGCTGTTTTTT. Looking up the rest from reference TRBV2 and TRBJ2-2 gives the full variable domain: EPEVTQTPSHQVTQMGQEVILRCVPISNHLYFYWYRQILGQKVEFLVSFYNNEISEKSEIFDDQFSVERPDGSNFTLKIRSTKLEDSAMYFCASSRDFTGELFFGEGSRLTVL.

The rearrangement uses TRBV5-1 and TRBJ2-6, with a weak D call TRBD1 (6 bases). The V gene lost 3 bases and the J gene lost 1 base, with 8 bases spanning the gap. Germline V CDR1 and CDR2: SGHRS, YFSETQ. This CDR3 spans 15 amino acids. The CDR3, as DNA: TGCGCCAGCAGCTACAGGGTATCTGGGGCCAACGTCCTGACTTTC. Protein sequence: CASSYRVSGANVLTF. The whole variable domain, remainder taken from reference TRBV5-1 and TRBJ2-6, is KAGVTQTPRYLIKTRGQQVTLSCSPISGHRSVSWYQQTPGQGLQFLFEYFSETQRNKGNFPGRFSGRQFSNSRSEMNVSTLELGDSALYLCASSYRVSGANVLTFGAGSRLTVL.

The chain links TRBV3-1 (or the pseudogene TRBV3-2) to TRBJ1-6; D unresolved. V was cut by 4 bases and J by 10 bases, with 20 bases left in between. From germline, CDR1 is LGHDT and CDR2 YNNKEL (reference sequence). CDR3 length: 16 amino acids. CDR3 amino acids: CASSLAGEARRSPLHF. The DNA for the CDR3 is TGTGCCAGCAGCCTAGCTGGTGAAGCGAGGAGATCACCCCTCCACTTT.

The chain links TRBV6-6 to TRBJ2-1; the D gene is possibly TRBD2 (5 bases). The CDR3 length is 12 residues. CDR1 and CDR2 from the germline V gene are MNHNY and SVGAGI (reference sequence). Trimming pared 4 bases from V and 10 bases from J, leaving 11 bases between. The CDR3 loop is CASSLGRGEQFF. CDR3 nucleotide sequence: TGTGCCAGCAGTTTAGGGCGCGGGGAGCAGTTCTTC.

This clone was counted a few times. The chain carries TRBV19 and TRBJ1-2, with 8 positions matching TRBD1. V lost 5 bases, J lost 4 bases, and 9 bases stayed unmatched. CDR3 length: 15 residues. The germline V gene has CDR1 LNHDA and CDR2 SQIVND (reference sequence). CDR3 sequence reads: CASSGTGVKIYGYTF. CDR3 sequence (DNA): TGTGCCAGTAGTGGGACAGGTGTGAAAATCTATGGCTACACCTTC.